The next 29 T cell receptor beta chains were all read from a single sample in a study of blood T cell repertoires in COVID-19. Using immunoSEQ multiplex PCR, the repertoire was profiled, and TCRdb retains in-frame clones only, with some absent. This sample has tens of thousands of clones, with around 86% found just once. Material for sequencing was peripheral blood. These receptors came from an elderly woman with acute or convalescent COVID-19.

V and J are TRBV6-5 and TRBJ1-2, with D tentatively TRBD1 (6 bases). This CDR3 has 13 amino acids. Trimming took 6 bases from V and 8 from J, leaving 16 bases between them. CDR1 is MNHEY, CDR2 SVGAGI, per germline. Here the CDR3 reads CASSPGGREGYTF. The CDR3, as DNA: TGTGCCAGCAGCCCCGGGGGGCGCGAGGGCTACACCTTC.

This chain connects TRBV11-2 to TRBJ1-4; 10 positions match TRBD1. Germline V gene sequence: CDR1 SGHAT, CDR2 FQNNGV. This CDR3 is 19 amino acids long. V shed 1 base and J 0 bases; nucleotides not matched to a gene: 8. This chain's CDR3 is CASSLAPGQGRATNEKLFF. The CDR3, as DNA: TGTGCCAGCAGCTTAGCGCCGGGACAGGGGCGAGCAACTAATGAAAAACTGTTTTTT.

V and J are TRBV7-9 and TRBJ1-1; 10 bases are shared with TRBD1. The CDR3 is made up of 16 amino acids. V shed 5 bases and J 1 base; nucleotides not matched to a gene: 7. Germline assignment: CDR1 SEHNR and CDR2 FQNEAQ (reference sequence). The CDR3 here is CASSPGQGEANTEAFF. The DNA of the CDR3 is TGTGCCAGCAGCCCCGGACAGGGGGAAGCGAACACTGAAGCTTTCTTT.

The CDR3 reads CASSRIVAGTSGGVTQYF. The CDR3 DNA reads as TGCGCCAGCAGCCGGATCGTAGCCGGGACTAGCGGGGGAGTGACGCAGTATTTT. The chain uses TRBV4-1 and TRBJ2-3; 14 bases match TRBD2. The CDR3 length is 18 residues. J gave up 9 bases and V 4 bases, and 15 bases lay outside the gene matches. Germline V gene sequence: CDR1 MGHRA, CDR2 YSYEKL.

V usage is TRBV19 and J usage is TRBJ1-5, with D possibly matching TRBD1 (6 bases). Germline V gene data show CDR1 as LNHDA and CDR2 as SQIVND (reference sequence). The CDR3 runs to 17 residues. V dropped 0 bases and J dropped 4 bases, with 16 bases sitting between them. CDR3 sequence reads: CASSIDGTGLRNQPQHF. The CDR3 DNA reads as TGTGCCAGTAGTATAGATGGTACAGGGCTGAGGAATCAGCCCCAGCATTTT.

This rearrangement joins TRBV6-5 to TRBJ2-3; a weak D match, TRBD1 (5 bases). The CDR3 is made up of 15 amino acids. From germline, CDR1 is MNHEY and CDR2 SVGAGI. V dropped 1 base and J dropped 0 bases, with 8 bases sitting between them. The CDR3 region has the DNA TGTGCCAGCAGTTACTGGGGCGGAAGCACAGATACGCAGTATTTT. Its translation is CASSYWGGSTDTQYF.

This clone came up once. The chain employs TRBV6-1 and TRBJ2-7, with D perhaps TRBD1 (5 bases). Deletions cut 1 base from V and 6 bases from J, with 16 bases between. The CDR3 loop spans 15 amino acids. CDR1 MNHNS and CDR2 SASEGT come from the germline V gene. CDR3 bases: TGTGCCAGCAGTGAAGGAATCTGGGCCAGGGTCGAGCAGTACTTC. This sequence encodes CASSEGIWARVEQYF.

The chain has TRBV4-1 and TRBJ1-6, with D unclear. V was pared by 4 bases and J by 5 bases, with 12 bases between. CDR3 length: 15 amino acids. Germline V lookup: CDR1 MGHRA, CDR2 YSYEKL. CDR3 sequence reads: CASSRPERDNSPLHF. In DNA, the CDR3 is TGCGCCAGCAGCCGTCCGGAGAGGGATAATTCACCCCTCCACTTT.

The chain carries TRBV3-1 (or the pseudogene TRBV3-2) and TRBJ1-1, with TRBD1 as a possible D gene (6 bases). Trimming left V 7 bases short and J 6 bases short, with 15 bases between. Germline V gives CDR1 LGHDT, CDR2 YNNKEL (reference sequence). The CDR3 spans 13 residues. The CDR3 region has the DNA TGTGCCAGCAAGAAGGGAGGGACATCTGAAGCTTTCTTT. It specifies CASKKGGTSEAFF.

This clone was seen just once. This chain connects TRBV15 to TRBJ1-5, with TRBD1 as a possible D gene (5 bases). Germline CDR1 is LNHNV and CDR2 is YYDKDF (reference sequence). Trimming removed 4 bases at V and 6 bases at J, with 10 bases between. This CDR3 is built from 13 residues. For the CDR3, the DNA is TGTGCCACCAGCACCGGGGGAAGTCAGCCCCAGCATTTT. It codes for CATSTGGSQPQHF.

The gene calls are TRBV6-5 and TRBJ2-3; no definite D call. V was pared by 0 bases and J by 4 bases, with 11 bases between. Per the germline V gene, CDR1 is MNHEY and CDR2 is SVGAGI. The CDR3 has 15 amino acids. CDR3: CASSYSLTRPDTQYF. The DNA for the CDR3 is TGTGCCAGCAGTTACTCCCTTACCAGGCCAGATACGCAGTATTTT.

A word on this clone: At one end, the junction sequence differs from germline, possibly due to a read error. The rearrangement links TRBV5-8 to TRBJ2-1; a weak D match, TRBD2 (5 bases). The CDR3 covers 15 residues. In germline, CDR1 is SGHTS, CDR2 YDEGEE. The CDR3 DNA sequence: TGTGCCACCAGCCAAGGGAGCCATCCCGGGAATGAGCAGTTCTTC. The encoded protein is CATSQGSHPGNEQFF.

Only a few counts were recorded for this clone. This chain uses TRBV2 with TRBJ2-3; 7 bases are a match to TRBD2. V dropped 2 bases and J dropped 3; count of bases not matched to a gene: 11. This CDR3 has 17 residues. The V gene's germline CDR1 is SNHLY and CDR2 FYNNEI. CDR3 sequence reads: CASSELGSGMRTDTQYF. The CDR3 nucleotides read TGTGCCAGCAGTGAATTGGGGAGCGGGATGAGGACAGATACGCAGTATTTT.

This rearrangement joins TRBV6-6 to TRBJ1-4; 12 bases fit TRBD1. CDR3 size: 16 residues. The ends lost 6 bases at V and 3 bases at J; junction bases unmatched: 5. Germline assignment: CDR1 MNHNY and CDR2 SVGAGI (reference sequence). CDR3 in DNA: TGTGCCAGCAGGTCCGGGACAGGGGGCCCTAATGAAAAACTGTTTTTT. Translating it yields CASRSGTGGPNEKLFF.

The V and J genes are TRBV7-2 and TRBJ1-2, with a tentative D call TRBD1 (5 bases). The CDR3 has 13 amino acids. CDR1 is SGHTA, CDR2 FQGNSA, per germline. Trimming pared 2 bases from V and 4 bases from J, leaving 8 bases between. The CDR3 DNA follows: TGTGCCAGCAGCTTACCGGGGGGCTATGGCTACACCTTC. As protein: CASSLPGGYGYTF.

As to this clone: Other nucleotide sequences in the sample specify the same CDR3. J is TRBJ1-2 and V is TRBV6-1; TRBD1 is a possible D gene (6 bases). This CDR3 spans 12 amino acids. CDR1 is MNHNS, CDR2 SASEGT, per germline. The V end was cut by 1 base, the J end by 7 bases, with 7 bases between. DNA of the CDR3: TGTGCCAGCAGTGAAGTAGGGGGTGGCTACACCTTC. It is translated as CASSEVGGGYTF.

V gene TRBV6-2 or TRBV6-3 combines with J gene TRBJ2-5; D is uncertain. Trimming stripped 0 bases from V and 5 bases from J, with 4 bases between. Per germline, CDR1 MNHEY and CDR2 SVGEGT. There are 12 residues in the CDR3. The CDR3 loop reads CASSYSRETQYF. CDR3 sequence (DNA): TGTGCCAGCAGTTACTCGAGGGAGACCCAGTACTTC.

This chain links TRBV10-1 with TRBJ2-3, with 10 bases matching TRBD2. After removal of 4 bases from V and 5 bases from J, the junction contained 12 bases not matched to a gene. CDR1 is WNHNN, CDR2 SYGVQD, per germline (reference sequence). This CDR3 region has 17 residues. CDR3 sequence (DNA): TGCGCCAGCAGTGGGCTGAAGGCTAGCGGGAGTTTAGATACGCAGTATTTT. Its protein is CASSGLKASGSLDTQYF.

The chain couples TRBV7-3 to TRBJ1-2; 10 positions match TRBD1. V was clipped by 3 bases and J by 5 bases; unmatched bases: 6. The CDR3 runs 15 residues. In germline, CDR1 is SGHTA, CDR2 FQGTGA. Written as DNA, the CDR3 is TGTGCCAGCAGCTTGGAGGGGACAGGGGTTTATGGCTACACCTTC. This sequence encodes CASSLEGTGVYGYTF. The full variable domain, completed using reference TRBV7-3 and TRBJ1-2, is GAGVSQTPSNKVTEKGKYVELRCDPISGHTALYWYRQSLGQGPEFLIYFQGTGAADDSGLPNDRFFAVRPEGSVSTLKIQRTERGDSAVYLCASSLEGTGVYGYTFGSGTRLTVV.

The V and J genes are TRBV27 and TRBJ1-5; 9 bases line up with TRBD1. The V segment lost 6 bases and the J segment 0 bases; nucleotides outside the gene matches: 12. This CDR3 has 18 residues. Germline V gene lookup returns CDR1 MNHEY and CDR2 SMNVEV (reference sequence). The CDR3 sequence is CASRRTGTGSSSNQPQHF. CDR3 coding DNA: TGTGCCAGCAGACGAACCGGGACAGGGAGTTCTAGCAATCAGCCCCAGCATTTT.

The V and J genes are TRBV5-6 and TRBJ2-3, with a weak D call TRBD1 (6 bases). CDR3 length equals 14 residues. Germline CDR1 reads SGHDT; CDR2 reads YYEEEE. V shed 6 bases and J shed 0 bases, with 11 bases lying between them. The CDR3 here is CASTWTASTDTQYF. DNA of the CDR3: TGTGCCAGCACGTGGACAGCTAGCACAGATACGCAGTATTTT. The full variable domain, in which reference TRBV5-6 and TRBJ2-3 provide the parts outside the CDR3, is DAGVTQSPTHLIKTRGQQVTLRCSPKSGHDTVSWYQQALGQGPQFIFQYYEEEERQRGNFPDRFSGHQFPNYSSELNVNALLLGDSALYLCASTWTASTDTQYFGPGTRLTVL.

This rearrangement joins TRBV16 to TRBJ2-2; D is undetermined. CDR3 length: 15 amino acids. The V gene lost 9 bases and the J gene lost 1 base, with 15 bases spanning the gap. The germline V gene has CDR1 KGHSY and CDR2 FQNENV. Here the CDR3 DNA reads TGTGCCAGGCCCCGGTGGCGGATGAACACCGGGGAGCTGTTTTTT. It encodes CARPRWRMNTGELFF.

The chain joins TRBV30 to TRBJ2-7, with D maybe TRBD1 (6 bases). CDR3 length: 15 residues. Trimming stripped 2 bases from V and 5 bases from J, with 19 bases between. CDR1 is GTSNPN and CDR2 is SVGIG in the germline V gene (reference sequence). CDR3 region: CAWSFAGQLSHEQYF. Written as DNA, the CDR3 is TGTGCCTGGAGTTTTGCCGGACAGCTAAGCCACGAGCAGTACTTC.

The chain links TRBV5-5 to TRBJ2-7; a possible D gene is TRBD1 (5 bases). The germline V and J ends were trimmed by 3 bases and 1 base, with 20 bases remaining between them. The germline V gene encodes CDR1 SGHKS and CDR2 YYEKEE (reference sequence). CDR3 length: 17 amino acids. The CDR3 sequence is CASSYNRQGDFSYEQYF. In DNA form, the CDR3 reads TGTGCCAGCAGCTACAACCGCCAGGGTGATTTTTCCTACGAGCAGTACTTC.

The chain uses TRBV5-1 and TRBJ1-1; no clear D. Trimming cost V 1 base and J 1 base, with 5 bases left between them. Looked up from germline, CDR1 is SGHRS and CDR2 is YFSETQ. This CDR3 has 13 residues. CDR3 sequence reads: CASSLKANTEAFF. For the CDR3, the DNA is TGCGCCAGCAGCTTGAAAGCGAACACTGAAGCTTTCTTT.

This clone was detected a few times. The chain links TRBV10-1 to TRBJ2-7, with D unclear. The CDR3 spans 14 residues. The ends were cut back, 3 bases at V and 0 bases at J, with 9 bases in the middle. CDR1 WNHNN and CDR2 SYGVQD come from the germline V gene (reference sequence). CDR3 sequence: CASSEFRHSYEQYF. CDR3 nucleotide sequence: TGCGCCAGCAGTGAATTCAGGCACTCCTACGAGCAGTACTTC.

CDR3 in DNA: TGTGCTAGTCAAGGAGGACCGCGGGATAATGAGCAGTTCTTC. Translating it yields CASQGGPRDNEQFF. The V gene is TRBV12-5, the J gene TRBJ2-1; D is perhaps TRBD2 (6 bases). CDR1 and CDR2 (germline): LGHNT, FRNRAP. The CDR3 is made up of 14 amino acids. Deletions cut 8 bases from V and 7 bases from J, with 18 bases between.

This chain joins TRBV11-2 and TRBJ2-3; the D gene is possibly TRBD2 (6 bases). This CDR3 is 16 amino acids long. Trimming shortened V by 5 bases and J by 0 bases, and 15 bases separated the two germline ends. Germline CDR1 is SGHAT and CDR2 is FQNNGV. The DNA for the CDR3 is TGTGCCAGCAGCCTCCTTGCCGGGGGTAGCACAGATACGCAGTATTTT. Its protein is CASSLLAGGSTDTQYF.

The chain is built from TRBV12-5 and TRBJ2-7; D might be TRBD1 (7 bases). This CDR3 contains 15 residues. Deletions cut 6 bases from V and 4 bases from J, with 19 bases between. CDR1 is LGHNT, CDR2 FRNRAP, per germline. The CDR3 loop reads CASGNPAGGLYEQYF. CDR3 nucleotide sequence: TGTGCTAGTGGCAACCCCGCAGGGGGGCTGTACGAGCAGTACTTC.